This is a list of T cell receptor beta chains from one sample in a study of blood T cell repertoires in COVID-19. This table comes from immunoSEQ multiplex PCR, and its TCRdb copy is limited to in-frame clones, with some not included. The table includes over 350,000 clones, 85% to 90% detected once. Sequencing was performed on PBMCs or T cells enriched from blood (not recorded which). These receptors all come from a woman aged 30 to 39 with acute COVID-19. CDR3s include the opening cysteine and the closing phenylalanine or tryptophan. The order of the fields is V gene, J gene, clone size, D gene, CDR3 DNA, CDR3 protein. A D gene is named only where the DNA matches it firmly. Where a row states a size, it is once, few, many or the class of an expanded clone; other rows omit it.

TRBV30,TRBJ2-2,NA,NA,TGTGCCTGGCGCCTCGACTTCTACACCGGGGAGCTGTTTTTT,CAWRLDFYTGELFF
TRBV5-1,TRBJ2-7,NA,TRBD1,TGCGCCAGCAGCACCAGGACAGGAGCCTACGAGCAGTACTTC,CASSTRTGAYEQYF
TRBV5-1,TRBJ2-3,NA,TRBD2,TGCGCCAGCAGCTTGGTTCCGGGGGGGAGCACAGATACGCAGTATTTT,CASSLVPGGSTDTQYF
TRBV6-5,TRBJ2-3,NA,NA,TGTGCCAGCAGTTATACAGGGCCGGCAGATACGCAGTATTTT,CASSYTGPADTQYF
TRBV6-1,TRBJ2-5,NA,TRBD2,TGTGCCAGCAGTGTTGGACTAGCGGGGGGCGTAGAGACCCAGTACTTC,CASSVGLAGGVETQYF
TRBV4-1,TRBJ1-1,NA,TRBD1,TGCGCCAGCAGGCCCGGGACAGGGGGTCCTGAAGCTTTCTTT,CASRPGTGGPEAFF
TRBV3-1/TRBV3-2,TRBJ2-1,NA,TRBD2,TGTGCCAGCAGCCAAGTGCAGCGGGGGGGCCGGAATGAGCAGTTCTTC,CASSQVQRGGRNEQFF
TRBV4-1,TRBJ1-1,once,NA,TGCGCCAGCAGCCAAGACACCGCACGGGACACTGAAGCTTTCTTT,CASSQDTARDTEAFF
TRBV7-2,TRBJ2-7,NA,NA,TGTGCCAGCAGCTTAGAGGACAGTTCCTACGAGCAGTACTTC,CASSLEDSSYEQYF
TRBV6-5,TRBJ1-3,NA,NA,TGTGCCAGCAGTTTCTCCAGGGGTCCCGGAAACACCATATATTTT,CASSFSRGPGNTIYF
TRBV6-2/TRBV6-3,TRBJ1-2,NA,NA,TGTGCCAGCAGTGATACAGAGAGTTATGGCTACACCTTC,CASSDTESYGYTF
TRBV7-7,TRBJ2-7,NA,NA,TGTGCCAGCAGCTTAAGTGATGACGGGAACTACGAGCAGTACTTC,CASSLSDDGNYEQYF
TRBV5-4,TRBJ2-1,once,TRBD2,TGTGCCAGCAGCCTCCAGCGGGGGGGCCTTCCCGATGAGCAGTTCTTC,CASSLQRGGLPDEQFF
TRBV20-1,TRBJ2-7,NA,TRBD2,TGCAGTGCTAGTTGGTCTAGCGGGGGGACCAGAAACAGGTCCTACGAGCAGTACTTC,CSASWSSGGTRNRSYEQYF
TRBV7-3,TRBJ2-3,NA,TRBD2,TGTGCCAGCAGCTTCAGCCTAGCGGGGGGCACAGATACGCAGTATTTT,CASSFSLAGGTDTQYF
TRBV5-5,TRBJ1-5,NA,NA,TGTGCCAGCAGCTTCGGGAGGATAGATCAGCCCCAGCATTTT,CASSFGRIDQPQHF
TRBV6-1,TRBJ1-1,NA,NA,TGTGCCAGCAGTGAAGGGTGGAGGGGCCGGAGTACTGAAGCTTTCTTT,CASSEGWRGRSTEAFF
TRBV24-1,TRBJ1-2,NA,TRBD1,TGTGCCACCGAGGGACAGGAACCTAATAACTATGGCTACACCTTC,CATEGQEPNNYGYTF
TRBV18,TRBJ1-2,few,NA,TGTGCCAGCTCACCGTCCTCAGGGTGGTATGGCTACACCTTC,CASSPSSGWYGYTF
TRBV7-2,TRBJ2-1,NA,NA,TGTGCCAGCAGCTTAGAGTTTGGCAGGGGAATCTATGAGCAGTTCTTC,CASSLEFGRGIYEQFF
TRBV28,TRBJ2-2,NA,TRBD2,TGTGCCAGCAGTTTGGGGACTAGCCTTATCGGGGAGCTGTTTTTT,CASSLGTSLIGELFF
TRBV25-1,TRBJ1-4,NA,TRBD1,TGTGCCAGCAGAGCCGGGACAGGGCTTGACGATGAAAAACTGTTTTTT,CASRAGTGLDDEKLFF
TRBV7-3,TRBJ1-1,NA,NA,TGTGCCAGCAGCTACTCCGTCGGCACTGAAGCTTTCTTT,CASSYSVGTEAFF
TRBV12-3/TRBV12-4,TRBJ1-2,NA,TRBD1,TGTGCCAGCAGTTGGAGGGGGCGCGAAGGCTACACCTTC,CASSWRGREGYTF
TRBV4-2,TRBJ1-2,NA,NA,TGTGCCAGCAGCCAAGGCCGGGCGGGGCATAACTATGGCTACACCTTC,CASSQGRAGHNYGYTF
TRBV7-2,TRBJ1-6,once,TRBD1,TGTGCCAGCAGCCCGGACAGGGTGGGATCACCCCTCCACTTT,CASSPDRVGSPLHF
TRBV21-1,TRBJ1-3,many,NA,TGTGCCAGCAGCAAAGTCGGGGGGACAGGGGGAAACACCATATATTTT,CASSKVGGTGGNTIYF
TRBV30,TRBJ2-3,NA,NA,TGTGCCTGGAGTGACGTGGGGAGGACGCAGTATTTT,CAWSDVGRTQYF
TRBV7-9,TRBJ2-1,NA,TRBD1,TGTGCCAGCAGCTTAGGACAGGGCTTGGAGCAGTTCTTC,CASSLGQGLEQFF